Below are 21 T cell receptor beta chains sequenced from a single sample in a study of T cell clones after liver transplantation. Data came from immunoSEQ multiplex PCR; TCRdb stores just in-frame clones and leaves some out. The table records about 45,000 clones, 85% to 90% of them present only once. This material consisted of CD4+ T cells from blood, taken 24 months after liver transplant. These receptors were obtained from a human patient who received a liver transplant. Some T cells may be transferred from the graft donor.

The chain joins TRBV5-4 to TRBJ2-3, with 8 bases that match TRBD2. The CDR3 length is 17 residues. V shed 1 base and J 0 bases; nucleotides not matched to a gene: 7. CDR1 is SGHNT and CDR2 is YYREEE in the germline V gene (reference sequence). The CDR3 region has the DNA TGTGCCAGCAGCTTGCCATTTAGCGGGACTAGCACAGATACGCAGTATTTT. Translated, it gives CASSLPFSGTSTDTQYF.

The chain is built from TRBV11-2 and TRBJ1-1, with 9 bases fitting TRBD1. CDR3 length: 16 residues. Losses at the gene ends were 1 base for V and 5 bases for J; bases not matched to a gene: 8. The V gene's germline CDR1 is SGHAT and CDR2 FQNNGV. CDR3 nucleotides: TGTGCCAGCAGCTTAGGAGTAGGACAGGGGTGGACTGAAGCTTTCTTT. Protein sequence: CASSLGVGQGWTEAFF.

The rearrangement joins TRBV9 to TRBJ1-3; D gene uncertain. CDR3 length: 14 residues. The germline V and J ends were trimmed by 1 base and 4 bases, with 9 bases remaining between them. The germline gives CDR1 SGDLS, CDR2 YYNGEE. The CDR3 nucleotides read TGTGCCAGCAGCGTAACAAACGCCGGAAACACCATATATTTT. Protein: CASSVTNAGNTIYF.

The rearrangement uses TRBV5-4 and TRBJ1-4, with TRBD1 as a possible D gene (5 bases). Germline lookup yields CDR1 SGHNT and CDR2 YYREEE (reference sequence). The CDR3 runs 16 residues. V lost 2 bases, J lost 6 bases, and 17 bases lay in between. Written as DNA, the CDR3 is TGTGCCAGCAGCTTATACGGGGCCGGTGGGTATGAAAAACTGTTTTTT. Amino acids: CASSLYGAGGYEKLFF. The whole variable domain, filled in from reference TRBV5-4 and TRBJ1-4, reads ETGVTQSPTHLIKTRGQQVTLRCSSQSGHNTVSWYQQALGQGPQFIFQYYREEENGRGNFPPRFSGLQFPNYSSELNVNALELDDSALYLCASSLYGAGGYEKLFFGSGTQLSVL.

The chain couples TRBV7-6 to TRBJ2-7; 9 nucleotides match TRBD1. The CDR3 contains 16 residues. Trimming at V came to 4 bases and at J to 2 bases, leaving 9 bases not matched to a gene. In germline, CDR1 is SGHVS, CDR2 FNYEAQ. CDR3 DNA sequence: TGTGCCAGCAGCTCCCAGACAGGGGGTATGACCTACGAGCAGTACTTC. Translated, it gives CASSSQTGGMTYEQYF.

J is TRBJ2-7 and V is TRBV7-8, with 11 bases aligning to TRBD1. Germline V gene data show CDR1 as SGHVS and CDR2 as FQNEAQ. The CDR3 extends over 17 amino acids. V trimming: 4 bases; J trimming: 2 bases; junction bases outside the gene matches: 10. Here the CDR3 DNA reads TGTGCCAGCAGCTACCGGGCCTTGGGACAGGGGGCCTACGAGCAGTACTTC. Protein: CASSYRALGQGAYEQYF.

The chain employs TRBV5-1 and TRBJ2-7; D remains ambiguous. The V end was cut by 4 bases, the J end by 2 bases, with 7 bases between. The CDR3 is 12 amino acids. Looked up from germline, CDR1 is SGHRS and CDR2 is YFSETQ. The CDR3, as DNA: TGCGCCAGCAGCCTGAATACCTACGAGCAGTACTTC. Amino acid sequence: CASSLNTYEQYF.

The chain links TRBV9 to TRBJ1-4; D gene uncertain. V was pared by 8 bases and J by 14 bases, with 7 bases between. Germline V gene lookup returns CDR1 SGDLS and CDR2 YYNGEE. The CDR3 has 8 amino acids. CDR3 residues: CARTRLFF. The CDR3 DNA reads as TGTGCCAGAACGAGGCTGTTTTTT.

The chain carries TRBV18 and TRBJ1-1; a possible D gene is TRBD1 (6 bases). The germline V gene encodes CDR1 KGHSH and CDR2 LQKENI. There are 14 residues in the CDR3. The V and J ends lost 2 bases and 1 base respectively, with 8 bases between them. CDR3 protein: CASSPEGGNTEAFF. The CDR3 coding sequence is TGTGCCAGCTCACCAGAAGGGGGGAACACTGAAGCTTTCTTT.

The chain combines TRBV18 with TRBJ1-5; D possibly corresponds to TRBD1 (6 bases). The CDR3 loop spans 15 amino acids. V shed 1 base and J shed 7 bases, with 14 bases lying between them. Germline V lookup: CDR1 KGHSH, CDR2 LQKENI. CDR3 residues: CASSPLTGQGQPQHF. The CDR3 bases are TGTGCCAGCTCACCACTCACAGGGCAGGGGCAGCCCCAGCATTTT.

This chain connects TRBV27 to TRBJ1-5; D gene ambiguous. The CDR3 has 13 amino acids. Germline V gene sequence: CDR1 MNHEY, CDR2 SMNVEV (reference sequence). Trimming shortened V by 2 bases and J by 6 bases, and 8 bases separated the two germline ends. CDR3 amino acids: CASSLSAFQPQHF. The DNA for the CDR3 is TGTGCCAGCAGTTTAAGCGCCTTTCAGCCCCAGCATTTT.

The rearrangement uses TRBV6-6 and TRBJ2-7; TRBD1 might be the D (5 bases). Between the trimmed V and J ends, which lost 6 bases and 1 base, there was a span of 7 bases. Germline V gives CDR1 MNHNY, CDR2 SVGAGI (reference sequence). The CDR3 has 12 residues. The CDR3 nucleotides read TGTGCCAGCAGCTCAGGGTCCTACGAGCAGTACTTC. This translates into CASSSGSYEQYF.

J is TRBJ1-5 and V is TRBV2; a weak D match, TRBD1 (6 bases). This CDR3 comprises 15 residues. Trimming took 7 bases from V and 7 from J, leaving 20 bases between them. The V gene's germline CDR1 is SNHLY and CDR2 FYNNEI. The CDR3 DNA follows: TGTGCCAGCACTCCCCCTGAGGGGGTAGGGCAGCCCCAGCATTTT. It translates to CASTPPEGVGQPQHF. The variable domain in full, with the rest retrieved from reference TRBV2 and TRBJ1-5, is EPEVTQTPSHQVTQMGQEVILRCVPISNHLYFYWYRQILGQKVEFLVSFYNNEISEKSEIFDDQFSVERPDGSNFTLKIRSTKLEDSAMYFCASTPPEGVGQPQHFGDGTRLSIL.

This rearrangement joins TRBV27 to TRBJ2-1; 12 bases are a match to TRBD2. The ends lost 0 bases at V and 13 bases at J; junction bases unmatched: 7. This CDR3 has 15 amino acids. The V gene's germline CDR1 is MNHEY and CDR2 SMNVEV (reference sequence). CDR3 bases: TGTGCCAGCAGTTTATCGACTAGCGGGAGTTCTAGACAGTTCTTC. It encodes CASSLSTSGSSRQFF.

CDR3 loop: CASFTGSGANVLTF. The DNA of the CDR3 is TGTGCCAGTTTCACAGGCTCTGGGGCCAACGTCCTGACTTTC. V usage is TRBV19 and J usage is TRBJ2-6, with D maybe TRBD1 (5 bases). V lost 8 bases and J 0 bases, leaving 8 bases between the germline ends. CDR3 length: 14 amino acids. Germline V gives CDR1 LNHDA, CDR2 SQIVND (reference sequence).

CDR3 region: CASSPTGGASYNEQFF. The DNA of the CDR3 is TGTGCCAGCAGCCCGACAGGGGGCGCTTCCTACAATGAGCAGTTCTTC. The chain recombines TRBV7-6 with TRBJ2-1; 10 bases fit TRBD1. Trimming took 5 bases from V and 1 from J; bases not matched to a gene: 5. The CDR3 has 16 residues. Germline loops: CDR1 SGHVS, CDR2 FNYEAQ. The entire variable domain, with the rest obtained from reference TRBV7-6 and TRBJ2-1, is as follows: GAGVSQSPRYKVTKRGQDVALRCDPISGHVSLYWYRQALGQGPEFLTYFNYEAQQDKSGLPNDRFSAERPEGSISTLTIQRTEQRDSAMYRCASSPTGGASYNEQFFGPGTRLTVL.

The chain uses TRBV25-1 and TRBJ2-1, with a tentative D call TRBD2 (5 bases). CDR1 MGHDK and CDR2 SYGVNS come from the germline V gene. This CDR3 is 15 amino acids long. V was trimmed by 8 bases and J by 0 bases, leaving 14 bases between them. The CDR3 sequence: CASGSGAGSYNEQFF. In DNA form, the CDR3 reads TGTGCCAGCGGTTCTGGCGCGGGCTCCTACAATGAGCAGTTCTTC.

The genes are TRBV18 and TRBJ1-4; D unclear. Germline-derived CDR1 and CDR2 are KGHSH and LQKENI. Trimming left V 2 bases short and J 13 bases short, with 11 bases between. The CDR3 is made up of 12 amino acids. Here the CDR3 reads CASSPGRVALFF. The CDR3 nucleotides are TGTGCCAGCTCACCAGGGAGGGTGGCACTGTTTTTT.

This sequence joins TRBV7-3 and TRBJ2-6, with TRBD2 as a possible D gene (6 bases). The CDR3 has 16 amino acids. Trimming stripped 5 bases from V and 0 bases from J, with 11 bases between. CDR1 is SGHTA and CDR2 is FQGTGA in the germline V gene. The CDR3 here is CASSGGTRSGANVLTF. CDR3 nucleotide sequence: TGTGCCAGCAGCGGAGGGACCCGCTCTGGGGCCAACGTCCTGACTTTC. The complete variable domain, with remaining parts taken from reference TRBV7-3 and TRBJ2-6, reads GAGVSQTPSNKVTEKGKYVELRCDPISGHTALYWYRQSLGQGPEFLIYFQGTGAADDSGLPNDRFFAVRPEGSVSTLKIQRTERGDSAVYLCASSGGTRSGANVLTFGAGSRLTVL.

The chain links TRBV7-9 to TRBJ1-2; the match to TRBD1 covers 12 bases. The CDR3 is 14 residues long. The trim removed 3 bases at V and 10 bases at J, leaving 6 bases unmatched. Germline V lookup: CDR1 SEHNR, CDR2 FQNEAQ (reference sequence). The CDR3 DNA follows: TGTGCCAGCAGCTTGAGGGACAGGGGGCCTGCCTACACCTTC. Protein product: CASSLRDRGPAYTF.

The table lists this clone with a few counts. J is TRBJ2-3 and V is TRBV30; D possibly corresponds to TRBD1 (6 bases). Germline V gene data show CDR1 as GTSNPN and CDR2 as SVGIG (reference sequence). V lost 3 bases and J lost 0, with 13 bases in between. The CDR3 totals 15 residues. The CDR3 sequence: CAWSELQGSTDTQYF. The DNA for the CDR3 is TGTGCCTGGAGCGAACTTCAGGGGAGCACAGATACGCAGTATTTT.